This TCR beta chain was found in a study of blood T cell repertoires in COVID-19. At the level of the study: COVID-19 samples, acute and convalescent, were from the United States, Italy and Spain. T cells, B-cell-depleted T cells, or PBMCs supplied cDNA or gDNA.

Authors' analysis steps: Reference gene primer amplification gave estimated nucleated cell counts. The protocol was immunoSEQ multiplex PCR, while the TCRdb copy is restricted to in-frame clones and leaves out a portion. D and trimming come from the DNA, and the V and J calls and clone size come from that table. The sample contains 50,000 to 70,000 clones, about nine tenths of which appear only once. Germline CDR1 reads MNHEY; CDR2 reads SVGAGI. V lost 4 bases and J lost 4, with 10 bases in between. The CDR3 is made up of 14 amino acids. The TCR originated in a man aged 60 to 69 with acute or convalescent COVID-19. This chain joins TRBV6-5 and TRBJ2-2; tentatively, D is TRBD2 (6 bases). Sequences were obtained from peripheral blood. The CDR3 nucleotides are TGTGCCAGCAGTTCCCCGGGACTCACCGGGGAGCTGTTTTTT. Amino acids: CASSSPGLTGELFF.